This T cell receptor beta chain was captured in a study of blood T cells in healthy people across ages. About the study: About one barcoded TCR beta cDNA was captured per two T cells.

Each donor's blood draw was around 10 milliliters of peripheral blood. A second PCR of about 7 to 12 cycles used a sample-barcoded 5' primer and a J-beta primer mix. MiXCR, run by TCRdb on the 5' RACE reads, gives a single entry per CDR3 protein. The profile shows under 2,000,000 distinct CDR3 sequences, around 48% of them singletons. Regarding this clonotype: Its antigen is still unknown.

This CDR3 region has 15 residues. Per the germline V gene, CDR1 is MGHRA and CDR2 is YSYEKL. The germline V and J ends were trimmed by 0 bases and 6 bases, with 13 bases remaining between them. General observations from the study: Donor CMV status, an unknown factor, possibly confounded changes in expanded clonotypes. Unsorted PBMCs ruled out conclusive naive versus antigen-experienced comparison.

The V gene is TRBV4-1, the J gene TRBJ2-3; D not resolved. The sample was blood. The origin of this receptor is a middle-aged woman in good health. CDR3 sequence (DNA): TGCGCCAGCAGCCAAGAAGGCTACCCCAGGGATACGCAGTATTTT. This translates into CASSQEGYPRDTQYF.